A single sample is the source of the 28 T cell receptor beta chains below, sequenced in a study of blood T cell repertoires in COVID-19. Profiling relied on immunoSEQ multiplex PCR, and the TCRdb table lists in-frame clones only, not all of them. The data hold some 150,000 clones, with about 92% observed a single time. Sequences were obtained from peripheral blood. The receptors stem from a human donor in a cohort sampled during active COVID-19.

V and J are TRBV5-1 and TRBJ1-5, with TRBD1 identical over 7 bases. The V and J ends lost 1 base and 2 bases, in that order; junction bases with no gene match: 3. Germline V CDR1 and CDR2: SGHRS, YFSETQ. The CDR3 extends over 15 amino acids. For the CDR3, the DNA is TGCGCCAGCAGCTTGTCCGGGACAGGCAATCAGCCCCAGCATTTT. Encoded protein: CASSLSGTGNQPQHF.

The V and J genes are TRBV18 and TRBJ2-1; the match to TRBD1 covers 9 bases. CDR3 length: 16 amino acids. With 0 bases clipped from V and 4 bases from J, the junction kept 4 bases outside the gene matches. Per the germline V gene, CDR1 is KGHSH and CDR2 is LQKENI. CDR3 loop: CASSPPGQGRYNEQFF. CDR3 DNA: TGTGCCAGCTCACCACCCGGACAGGGGCGGTACAATGAGCAGTTCTTC.

CDR3 in DNA: TGTGCCAGCAGCGTAGCTGGACAGGGCCCAGATACGCAGTATTTT. It encodes CASSVAGQGPDTQYF. The J gene is TRBJ2-3, the V gene TRBV9, with 8 bases lining up with TRBD1. Germline CDR1 reads SGDLS; CDR2 reads YYNGEE. J was trimmed by 4 bases and V by 0 bases; bases with no gene match: 4. The CDR3 totals 15 residues.

CDR3 in amino acids: CASSESGTGDYEQYF. The CDR3 bases are TGTGCCAGCAGTGAATCCGGGACAGGAGACTACGAGCAGTACTTC. The chain couples TRBV6-1 to TRBJ2-7; TRBD1 matches at 8 bases. Germline assignment: CDR1 MNHNS and CDR2 SASEGT. Trimming cost V 2 bases and J 3 bases; bases outside gene matches: 6. The CDR3 is 15 amino acids.

The V and J genes are TRBV6-5 and TRBJ2-7, with D perhaps TRBD1 (5 bases). Trimming removed 5 bases from V and 5 bases from J, with 16 bases in between. Looked up from germline, CDR1 is MNHEY and CDR2 is SVGAGI. This CDR3 is 14 amino acids long. The CDR3 is CASSPLGQGDEQYF. CDR3 DNA sequence: TGTGCCAGCAGTCCCCTGGGGCAGGGCGACGAGCAGTACTTC.

The chain has TRBV7-6 and TRBJ2-2, with 7 bases that match TRBD1. CDR1 is SGHVS, CDR2 FNYEAQ, per germline. J gave up 3 bases and V 1 base, and 5 bases lay outside the gene matches. The CDR3 runs 16 residues. This CDR3 reads CASSLEGDRDTGELFF. The CDR3, as DNA: TGTGCCAGCAGCTTAGAGGGGGACAGAGACACCGGGGAGCTGTTTTTT.

The chain combines TRBV7-9 with TRBJ2-3, with 9 positions matching TRBD2. Germline CDR1 reads SEHNR; CDR2 reads FQNEAQ (reference sequence). CDR3 length equals 14 residues. V trimming: 9 bases; J trimming: 0 bases; junction bases outside the gene matches: 4. CDR3 protein: CASWAGGSTDTQYF. The CDR3 DNA sequence: TGTGCCAGTTGGGCGGGGGGGAGCACAGATACGCAGTATTTT.

This chain connects TRBV15 to TRBJ1-6, with 7 bases lining up with TRBD1. The CDR3 contains 15 residues. Losses at the gene ends were 6 bases for V and 2 bases for J; bases not matched to a gene: 4. Germline-derived CDR1 and CDR2 are LNHNV and YYDKDF (reference sequence). This chain's CDR3 is CATRSGGTYNSPLHF. The CDR3 DNA sequence: TGTGCCACCAGGTCAGGGGGTACCTATAATTCACCCCTCCACTTT.

The gene calls are TRBV6-2 or TRBV6-3 and TRBJ1-5; tentatively, D is TRBD1 (6 bases). V was cut by 6 bases and J by 3 bases, with 12 bases left in between. CDR1 MNHEY and CDR2 SVGEGT come from the germline V gene. The CDR3 spans 14 residues. CDR3 sequence: CASSRTANNQPQHF. CDR3 in DNA: TGTGCCAGCAGCCGGACAGCGAACAATCAGCCCCAGCATTTT.

The chain carries TRBV7-2 and TRBJ1-2; 11 positions agree with TRBD1. CDR1 SGHTA and CDR2 FQGNSA come from the germline V gene. Germline trimming cut 5 bases from V and 7 bases from J; bases unmatched to any gene: 6. The CDR3 loop spans 14 amino acids. CDR3 sequence: CASSKGQGEGGYTF. Here the CDR3 DNA reads TGTGCCAGCAGCAAGGGACAGGGGGAAGGTGGCTACACCTTC.

The chain has TRBV5-6 and TRBJ1-1; possibly TRBD1 for D (6 bases). The CDR3 has 14 residues. Germline V gene sequence: CDR1 SGHDT, CDR2 YYEEEE. V was clipped by 5 bases and J by 1 base, with 12 bases between them. This CDR3 reads CASSERGRNTEAFF. As DNA, the CDR3 is TGTGCCAGCAGTGAGCGGGGGCGGAACACTGAAGCTTTCTTT. Complete variable domain (other parts from reference TRBV5-6 and TRBJ1-1): DAGVTQSPTHLIKTRGQQVTLRCSPKSGHDTVSWYQQALGQGPQFIFQYYEEEERQRGNFPDRFSGHQFPNYSSELNVNALLLGDSALYLCASSERGRNTEAFFGQGTRLTVV.

The chain employs TRBV5-1 and TRBJ2-7; D remains ambiguous. V was clipped by 5 bases and J by 0 bases, with 6 bases between them. Germline V CDR1 and CDR2: SGHRS, YFSETQ. The CDR3 is made up of 12 amino acids. The chain's CDR3 is CASRTNSYEQYF. The DNA for the CDR3 is TGCGCCAGCAGAACTAACTCCTACGAGCAGTACTTC.

This clone occurred once. The V call is TRBV19, the J call TRBJ2-2; D is ambiguous. The CDR3 spans 16 residues. The ends were cut back, 5 bases at V and 2 bases at J, with 15 bases in the middle. Germline loops: CDR1 LNHDA, CDR2 SQIVND (reference sequence). The CDR3 spells CASSGRQSVNTGELFF. Here the CDR3 DNA reads TGTGCCAGTAGTGGTCGACAATCAGTCAACACCGGGGAGCTGTTTTTT.

The chain joins TRBV24-1 to TRBJ2-4; D gene ambiguous. Germline V gives CDR1 KGHDR, CDR2 SFDVKD. The germline V and J ends were trimmed by 0 bases and 0 bases, with 8 bases remaining between them. The CDR3 totals 16 residues. The CDR3 sequence is CATSDLTALAKNIQYF. The DNA for the CDR3 is TGTGCCACCAGTGATTTGACAGCTTTAGCCAAAAACATTCAGTACTTC.

This rearrangement joins TRBV4-1 to TRBJ1-6; no clear D gene. This CDR3 has 12 amino acids. CDR1 and CDR2 (germline): MGHRA, YSYEKL. The V and J ends lost 2 bases and 8 bases respectively, with 4 bases between them. The CDR3 nucleotides are TGCGCCAGCAGCCAAACGGATTCACCCCTCCACTTT. Encoded protein: CASSQTDSPLHF.

This clone was counted a single time. V and J are TRBV5-1 and TRBJ2-5; 7 bases are shared with TRBD2. Germline values: CDR1 SGHRS, CDR2 YFSETQ. The CDR3 totals 15 residues. V dropped 4 bases and J dropped 2; count of bases not matched to a gene: 8. CDR3 amino acids: CASSHFGGGQETQYF. For the CDR3, the DNA is TGCGCCAGCAGCCACTTTGGCGGGGGACAAGAGACCCAGTACTTC.

In its sample, this clone was seen many times. The V gene is TRBV19, the J gene TRBJ1-5; D gene unclear. The length of the CDR3 is 13 residues. CDR1 and CDR2 (germline): LNHDA, SQIVND (reference sequence). Trimming cost V 6 bases and J 3 bases, with 9 bases left between them. The chain's CDR3 is CASSGVHNQPQHF. DNA of the CDR3: TGTGCCAGTAGCGGAGTTCACAATCAGCCCCAGCATTTT.

The V and J genes are TRBV6-5 and TRBJ1-1; perhaps TRBD1 as D (5 bases). CDR3 size: 15 residues. Germline CDR1 and CDR2: MNHEY and SVGAGI. V lost 4 bases, J lost 0 bases, and 12 bases lay in between. CDR3 region: CASSSRSGMNTEAFF. In DNA form, the CDR3 reads TGTGCCAGCAGTTCCCGTTCAGGGATGAACACTGAAGCTTTCTTT.

The chain links TRBV6-5 to TRBJ2-4; D is ambiguous. Trimming removed 5 bases at V and 5 bases at J, with 13 bases between. The CDR3 spans 14 residues. CDR1 is MNHEY and CDR2 is SVGAGI in the germline V gene. The CDR3 spells CASSPGSDQNIQYF. The DNA for the CDR3 is TGTGCCAGCAGTCCCGGGTCCGACCAAAACATTCAGTACTTC.

The chain couples TRBV6-5 to TRBJ2-7, with 11 bases identical to TRBD1. The CDR3 has 13 amino acids. Germline-derived CDR1 and CDR2 are MNHEY and SVGAGI. Losses at the gene ends were 8 bases for V and 4 bases for J; bases not matched to a gene: 4. The CDR3 DNA follows: TGTGCCAGCGGACAGGGGGCTTGGTACGAGCAGTACTTC. Its translation: CASGQGAWYEQYF.

The chain joins TRBV18 to TRBJ2-3; possible D gene TRBD2, 6 bases. From germline, CDR1 is KGHSH and CDR2 LQKENI. CDR3 length: 16 amino acids. Trimming removed 2 bases at V and 3 bases at J, with 15 bases between. The CDR3 sequence is CASSPRGGIITDTQYF. The CDR3 DNA is TGTGCCAGCTCACCAAGGGGCGGGATAATAACAGATACGCAGTATTTT.

The V gene is TRBV18, the J gene TRBJ1-2; TRBD1 agrees at 7 bases. CDR1 is KGHSH, CDR2 LQKENI, per germline. After removal of 3 bases from V and 4 bases from J, the junction contained 5 bases not matched to a gene. CDR3 length: 14 amino acids. In DNA, the CDR3 is TGTGCCAGCTCACCTCGACAGGGACTCTATGGCTACACCTTC. Translated: CASSPRQGLYGYTF.

The chain carries TRBV6-5 and TRBJ2-3, with D possibly matching TRBD1 (5 bases). V was pared by 5 bases and J by 5 bases, with 11 bases between. The CDR3 extends over 13 amino acids. Looked up from germline, CDR1 is MNHEY and CDR2 is SVGAGI. The CDR3 loop is CASSHRQQDTQYF. The CDR3 DNA sequence: TGTGCCAGCAGTCATCGACAGCAAGATACGCAGTATTTT.

The chain carries TRBV18 and TRBJ2-2, with D possibly matching TRBD1 (8 bases). Trimming took 6 bases from V and 0 from J, leaving 14 bases between them. The CDR3 is 16 amino acids. CDR1 is KGHSH, CDR2 LQKENI, per germline. This chain's CDR3 is CASSLQGGPNTGELFF. CDR3 nucleotides: TGTGCCAGCTCCCTACAGGGGGGGCCGAACACCGGGGAGCTGTTTTTT.

The gene calls are TRBV29-1 and TRBJ1-1; 7 positions agree with TRBD1. The V gene's germline CDR1 is SQVTM and CDR2 ANQGSEA. This CDR3 region has 13 residues. Unmatched junction bases numbered 7, after V lost 7 bases and J lost 2 bases. The CDR3 DNA is TGCAGCGCCCGGACAGGCGTCAACACTGAAGCTTTCTTT. It is translated as CSARTGVNTEAFF.

The chain recombines TRBV6-2 or TRBV6-3 with TRBJ2-1; TRBD2 aligns across 10 bases. Germline CDR1 is MNHEY and CDR2 is SVGEGT. V gave up 2 bases and J gave up 3 bases; unmatched junction bases: 7. The CDR3 extends over 17 amino acids. CDR3 protein: CASSYGASGGFYNEQFF. CDR3 sequence (DNA): TGTGCCAGCAGTTACGGGGCTAGCGGGGGTTTCTACAATGAGCAGTTCTTC.

J is TRBJ1-1 and V is TRBV10-1; D uncertain. This CDR3 has 13 amino acids. V lost 4 bases, J lost 11 bases, and 17 bases lay in between. Germline V gene data show CDR1 as WNHNN and CDR2 as SYGVQD (reference sequence). The CDR3 sequence is CASSARRNSWAFF. CDR3 coding DNA: TGCGCCAGCAGTGCGCGCAGGAACAGCTGGGCTTTCTTT.

The V call is TRBV5-1, the J call TRBJ2-1; 7 positions agree with TRBD1. The CDR3 extends over 14 amino acids. CDR1 and CDR2 (germline): SGHRS, YFSETQ. The V and J ends lost 4 bases and 4 bases, in that order; junction bases with no gene match: 5. The CDR3 nucleotides read TGCGCCAGCAGCCACCGGGACAGTTACAATGAGCAGTTCTTC. Protein sequence: CASSHRDSYNEQFF.